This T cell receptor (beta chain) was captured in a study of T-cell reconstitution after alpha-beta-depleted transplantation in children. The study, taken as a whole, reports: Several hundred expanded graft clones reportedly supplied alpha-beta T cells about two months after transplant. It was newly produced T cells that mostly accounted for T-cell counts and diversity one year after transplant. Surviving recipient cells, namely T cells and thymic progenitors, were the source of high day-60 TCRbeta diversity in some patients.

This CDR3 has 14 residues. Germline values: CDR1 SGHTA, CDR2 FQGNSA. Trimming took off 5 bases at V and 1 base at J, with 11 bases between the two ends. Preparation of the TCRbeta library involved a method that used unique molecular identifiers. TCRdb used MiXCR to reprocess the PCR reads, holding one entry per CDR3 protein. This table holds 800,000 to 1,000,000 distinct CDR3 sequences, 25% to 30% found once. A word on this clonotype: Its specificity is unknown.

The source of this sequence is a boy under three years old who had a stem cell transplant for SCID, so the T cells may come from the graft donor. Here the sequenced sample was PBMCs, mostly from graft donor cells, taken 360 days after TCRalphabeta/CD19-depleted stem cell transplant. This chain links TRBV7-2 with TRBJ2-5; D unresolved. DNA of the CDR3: TGTGCCAGCAGCAAGAGGTTGACCCAAGAGACCCAGTACTTC. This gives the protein CASSKRLTQETQYF.